Described below is a single T cell receptor beta chain sequence and its context. Its target is not known. V shed 5 bases and J 4 bases; nucleotides not matched to a gene: 5. The CDR3 has 14 residues. CDR1 MNHNS and CDR2 SASEGT come from the germline V gene. The sample is drawn from a study of T cells after yellow fever vaccination. Broader study findings: Researchers report a weaker secondary response that nonetheless peaked faster, day 5 versus 15. A limited proportion of clonotypes was detected within both the CD4 and CD8 compartments. One caveat is that FACS-sorted repertoires could contain abundant clonotypes contaminating from the bulk population.

Generation of TCR cDNA used 5'RACE template switching (which added a universal primer site and UMIs). One entry per CDR3 protein results from TCRdb running MiXCR on the 5' RACE reads. Of 500,000 to 650,000 distinct CDR3 sequences detected, roughly 14% appear once; the ten largest clones hold over 13%. The receptor was derived from a man aged 25 to 45 who received the YFV17D yellow fever vaccine. The chain is built from TRBV6-1 and TRBJ2-3; 8 nucleotides agree with TRBD2. Source: PBMCs, taken on the day of the yellow fever booster vaccination. The CDR3: CASSMAGGPDTQYF. Here the CDR3 DNA reads TGTGCCAGCAGTATGGCGGGAGGACCAGATACGCAGTATTTT.